This T cell receptor beta chain comes out of a study of metastatic and nonmetastatic thyroid tumors. Study summary: A comparison of repertoires was made across blood and tumor or nodule tissue from malignant and benign thyroid patients.

Study-level points and caveats: Significantly greater TCR beta diversity was reportedly found in malignant thyroid tumors than in benign nodules (in blood and tumor).

Source study methods: Construction of a distant-metastasis classifier for papillary thyroid cancer relied on CDR3 differences across clinicopathological groups. Through MiXCR, TCRdb re-clonotyped the PCR reads. None of the V and J calls come from the authors' own analysis; TCRdb made them. Of 13,000 or so clones listed, 20% to 30% are singletons. Patients underwent thyroid surgery, and none had received any treatment before it. The CDR3 is 18 amino acids. Trimming took 8 bases from V and 0 from J; bases not matched to a gene: 9. Germline V lookup: CDR1 MNHEY, CDR2 SVGAGI. By proportion, this clone is medium-sized. Its antigen remains unknown.

The sample consisted of tumor tissue. This sequence was found in a female donor with papillary thyroid cancer or a benign thyroid nodule (not recorded which). Some clones in this sample may be carry-over from other donors' samples. The chain recombines TRBV6-5 with TRBJ2-3; 15 bases fit TRBD2. CDR3 sequence (DNA): TGTGCCAGCGCTGTGGTAGGACTAGCGGGGGGGAGCACAGATACGCAGTATTTT. Encoded protein: CASAVVGLAGGSTDTQYF.